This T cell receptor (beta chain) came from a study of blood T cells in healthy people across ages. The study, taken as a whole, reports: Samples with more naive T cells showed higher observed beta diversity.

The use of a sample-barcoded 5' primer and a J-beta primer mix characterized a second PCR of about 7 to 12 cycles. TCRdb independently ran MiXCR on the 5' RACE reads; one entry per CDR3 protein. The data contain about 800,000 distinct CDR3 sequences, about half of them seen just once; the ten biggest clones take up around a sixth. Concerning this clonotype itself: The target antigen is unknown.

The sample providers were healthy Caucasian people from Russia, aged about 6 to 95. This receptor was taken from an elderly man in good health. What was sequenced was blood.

CDR3 coding DNA: TGCAGTGCTCCAAAGACTAGCGGCCCCTACGAGCAGTACTTC. It translates to CSAPKTSGPYEQYF. The chain employs TRBV20-1 and TRBJ2-7, with 9 bases fitting TRBD2. Germline CDR1 reads DFQATT; CDR2 reads SNEGSKA (reference sequence). V shed 5 bases and J 2 bases; nucleotides not matched to a gene: 7. This CDR3 comprises 14 residues.